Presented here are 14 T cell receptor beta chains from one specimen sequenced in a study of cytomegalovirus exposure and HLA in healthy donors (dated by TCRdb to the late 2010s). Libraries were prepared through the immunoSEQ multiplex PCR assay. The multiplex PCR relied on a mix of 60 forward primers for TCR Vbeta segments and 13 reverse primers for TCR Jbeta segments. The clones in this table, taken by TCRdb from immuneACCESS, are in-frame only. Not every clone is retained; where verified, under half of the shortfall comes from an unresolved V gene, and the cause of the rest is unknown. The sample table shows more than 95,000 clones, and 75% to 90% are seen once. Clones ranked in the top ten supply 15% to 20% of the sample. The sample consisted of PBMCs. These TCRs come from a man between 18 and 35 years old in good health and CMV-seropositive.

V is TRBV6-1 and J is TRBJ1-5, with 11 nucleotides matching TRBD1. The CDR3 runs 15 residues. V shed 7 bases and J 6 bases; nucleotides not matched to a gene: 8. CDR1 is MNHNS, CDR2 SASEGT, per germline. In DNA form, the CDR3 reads TGTGCCAGCACCGCTGGGACAGGGGGAGGTCAGCCCCAGCATTTT. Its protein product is CASTAGTGGGQPQHF.

The CDR3 sequence: CASGTARSYTF. CDR3 bases: TGTGCCAGCGGGACAGCACGGAGCTACACCTTC. The V call is TRBV6-5, the J call TRBJ1-2; 7 positions agree with TRBD1. Germline V gene lookup returns CDR1 MNHEY and CDR2 SVGAGI. V was pared by 8 bases and J by 9 bases, with 6 bases of the junction left unmatched. The CDR3 extends over 11 amino acids.

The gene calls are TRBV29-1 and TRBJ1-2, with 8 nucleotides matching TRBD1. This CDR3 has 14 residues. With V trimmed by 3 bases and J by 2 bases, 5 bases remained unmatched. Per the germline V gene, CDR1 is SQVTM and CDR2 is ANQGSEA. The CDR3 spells CSVDSGQGNYGYTF. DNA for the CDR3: TGCAGCGTTGACTCCGGACAGGGCAACTATGGCTACACCTTC. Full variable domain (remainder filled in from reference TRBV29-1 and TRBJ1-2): SAVISQKPSRDICQRGTSLTIQCQVDSQVTMMFWYRQQPGQSLTLIATANQGSEATYESGFVIDKFPISRPNLTFSTLTVSNMSPEDSSIYLCSVDSGQGNYGYTFGSGTRLTVV.

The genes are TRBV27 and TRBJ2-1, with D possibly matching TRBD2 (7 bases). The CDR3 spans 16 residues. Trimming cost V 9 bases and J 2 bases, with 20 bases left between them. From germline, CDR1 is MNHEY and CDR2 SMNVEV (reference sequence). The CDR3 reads CASRGGGTPTYNEQFF. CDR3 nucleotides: TGTGCCAGTAGAGGGGGAGGGACTCCTACCTACAATGAGCAGTTCTTC.

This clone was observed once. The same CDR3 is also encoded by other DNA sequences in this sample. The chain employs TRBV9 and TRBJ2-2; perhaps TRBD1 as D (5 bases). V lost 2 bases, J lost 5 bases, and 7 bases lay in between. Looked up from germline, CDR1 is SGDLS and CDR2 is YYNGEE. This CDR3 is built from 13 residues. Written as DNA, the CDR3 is TGTGCCAGCAGCGTCGACAGTACCGGGGAGCTGTTTTTT. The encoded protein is CASSVDSTGELFF. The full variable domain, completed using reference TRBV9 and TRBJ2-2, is DSGVTQTPKHLITATGQRVTLRCSPRSGDLSVYWYQQSLDQGLQFLIQYYNGEERAKGNILERFSAQQFPDLHSELNLSSLELGDSALYFCASSVDSTGELFFGEGSRLTVL.

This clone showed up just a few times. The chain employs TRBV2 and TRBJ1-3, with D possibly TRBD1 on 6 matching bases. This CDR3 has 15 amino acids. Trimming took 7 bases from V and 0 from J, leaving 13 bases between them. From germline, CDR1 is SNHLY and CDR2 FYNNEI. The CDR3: CASKKGDNSGNTIYF. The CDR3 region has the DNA TGTGCCAGCAAAAAGGGGGACAACTCTGGAAACACCATATATTTT.

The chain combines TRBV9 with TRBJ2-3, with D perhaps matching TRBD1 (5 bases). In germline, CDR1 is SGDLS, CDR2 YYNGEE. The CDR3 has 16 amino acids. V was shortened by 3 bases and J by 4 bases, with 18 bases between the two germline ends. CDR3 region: CASSGEKGHFPDTQYF. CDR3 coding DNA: TGTGCCAGCAGCGGAGAAAAGGGGCATTTCCCAGATACGCAGTATTTT.

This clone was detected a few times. The DNA for the CDR3 is TGTGCCAGCAGCTTGGGGGGGCTCACTGAAGCTTTCTTT. Translating gives CASSLGGLTEAFF. The chain recombines TRBV5-6 with TRBJ1-1; D is perhaps TRBD1 (6 bases). Trimming removed 0 bases at V and 4 bases at J, with 7 bases between. The CDR3 runs 13 residues. CDR1 is SGHDT and CDR2 is YYEEEE in the germline V gene.

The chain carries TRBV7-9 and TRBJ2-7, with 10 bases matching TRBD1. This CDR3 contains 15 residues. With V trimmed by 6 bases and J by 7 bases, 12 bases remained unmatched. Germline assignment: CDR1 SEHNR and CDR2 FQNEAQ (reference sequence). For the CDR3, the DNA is TGTGCCAGCAGTCCCGGGACAGGGGACGCTGGTGAGCAGTACTTC. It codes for CASSPGTGDAGEQYF.

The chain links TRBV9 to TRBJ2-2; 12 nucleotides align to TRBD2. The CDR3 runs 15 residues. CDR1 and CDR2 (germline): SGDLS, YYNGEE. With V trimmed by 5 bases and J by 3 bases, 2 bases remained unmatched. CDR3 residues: CASSPSGGDTGELFF. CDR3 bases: TGTGCCAGCAGTCCTAGCGGGGGGGACACCGGGGAGCTGTTTTTT.

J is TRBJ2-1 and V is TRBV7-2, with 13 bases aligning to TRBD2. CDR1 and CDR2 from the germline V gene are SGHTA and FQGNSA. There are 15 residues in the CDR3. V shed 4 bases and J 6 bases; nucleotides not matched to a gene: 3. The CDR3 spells CASSSGLAGTNEQFF. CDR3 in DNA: TGTGCCAGCAGCTCGGGACTAGCGGGGACCAATGAGCAGTTCTTC.

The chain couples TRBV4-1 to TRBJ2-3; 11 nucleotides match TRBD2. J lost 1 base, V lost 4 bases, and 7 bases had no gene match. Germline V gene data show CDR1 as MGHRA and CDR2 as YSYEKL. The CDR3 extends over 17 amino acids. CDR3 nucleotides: TGCGCCAGCAGCCGCATCTTTAGCGGGGGGGGCACAGATACGCAGTATTTT. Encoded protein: CASSRIFSGGGTDTQYF.

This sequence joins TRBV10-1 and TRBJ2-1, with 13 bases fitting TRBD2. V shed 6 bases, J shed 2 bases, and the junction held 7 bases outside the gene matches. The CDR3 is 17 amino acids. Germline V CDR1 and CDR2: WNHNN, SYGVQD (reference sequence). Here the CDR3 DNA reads TGCGCCAGCAGCTCAAGTACTAGCGGGGGGGCCTACAATGAGCAGTTCTTC. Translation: CASSSSTSGGAYNEQFF.

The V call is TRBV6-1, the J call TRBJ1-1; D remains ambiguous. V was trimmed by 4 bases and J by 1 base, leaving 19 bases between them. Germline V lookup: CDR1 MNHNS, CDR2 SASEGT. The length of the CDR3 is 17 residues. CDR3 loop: CASSVSVTTMRNTEAFF. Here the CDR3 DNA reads TGTGCCAGCAGTGTGTCCGTGACTACAATGAGGAACACTGAAGCTTTCTTT.